Presented here are 15 T cell receptor beta chains from one specimen sequenced in a study of blood T cell repertoires in COVID-19. The data were produced by immunoSEQ multiplex PCR, yet TCRdb's version contains in-frame clones alone and is incomplete. The sample includes 100,000 to 150,000 clones, 85% to 90% of them seen just once. Material for sequencing was peripheral blood. All receptors come from a woman aged 80 or older with COVID-19, enrolled during active disease.

The chain joins TRBV5-4 to TRBJ2-1; 12 positions match TRBD2. J was trimmed by 10 bases and V by 7 bases; bases with no gene match: 18. The CDR3 is 17 residues long. From germline, CDR1 is SGHNT and CDR2 YYREEE (reference sequence). The chain's CDR3 is CASGGAVKASGREEQFF. The CDR3 DNA sequence: TGTGCCAGCGGCGGGGCCGTTAAGGCTAGCGGGAGGGAAGAGCAGTTCTTC.

The chain has TRBV24-1 and TRBJ2-5, with D tentatively TRBD2 (5 bases). Germline V gene sequence: CDR1 KGHDR, CDR2 SFDVKD. V lost 0 bases and J 0 bases, leaving 7 bases between the germline ends. This CDR3 has 15 residues. In nucleotides, the CDR3 is TGTGCCACCAGTGATTTGAGCGGCGACCAAGAGACCCAGTACTTC. Translation: CATSDLSGDQETQYF.

The chain joins TRBV7-8 to TRBJ1-5; 9 positions agree with TRBD1. This CDR3 spans 16 amino acids. The germline V gene has CDR1 SGHVS and CDR2 FQNEAQ. The ends lost 1 base at V and 5 bases at J; junction bases unmatched: 6. CDR3 DNA: TGTGCCAGCAGCTTAGAGGGGACAGGGAAGTATCAGCCCCAGCATTTT. This gives the protein CASSLEGTGKYQPQHF.

This chain connects TRBV3-1 (or the pseudogene TRBV3-2) to TRBJ1-3; TRBD1 is a possible D gene (6 bases). The CDR3 contains 15 residues. Trimming pared 3 bases from V and 2 bases from J, leaving 11 bases between. Per the germline V gene, CDR1 is LGHDT and CDR2 is YNNKEL (reference sequence). CDR3 sequence: CASSQDRTPGNTIYF. CDR3 DNA sequence: TGTGCCAGCAGCCAGGACAGAACCCCTGGAAACACCATATATTTT.

The chain combines TRBV5-1 with TRBJ1-1; tentatively, D is TRBD1 (6 bases). CDR3 length equals 15 residues. Trimming pared 1 base from V and 2 bases from J, leaving 12 bases between. Germline V CDR1 and CDR2: SGHRS, YFSETQ. The CDR3 DNA reads TGCGCCAGCAGCTTGACCAGACAGGCTAACACTGAAGCTTTCTTT. Translated, it gives CASSLTRQANTEAFF.

This sequence joins TRBV20-1 and TRBJ1-5, with D tentatively TRBD1 (5 bases). The germline CDR1 and CDR2 sequences are DFQATT and SNEGSKA (reference sequence). This CDR3 contains 16 residues. Trimming left V 3 bases short and J 4 bases short, with 19 bases between. The CDR3 DNA is TGCAGTGCTAGTGAGGTGCGGACAAGAGATAATCAGCCCCAGCATTTT. It encodes CSASEVRTRDNQPQHF.

J is TRBJ2-7 and V is TRBV7-3, with D possibly TRBD2 on 6 matching bases. The CDR3 is 17 residues long. The germline V gene has CDR1 SGHTA and CDR2 FQGTGA. The ends were cut back, 5 bases at V and 0 bases at J, with 20 bases in the middle. The CDR3 region has the DNA TGTGCCAGCAGCGCCCTAGCGTCCCTCCCTCCCTCCTACGAGCAGTACTTC. This gives the protein CASSALASLPPSYEQYF.

The chain carries TRBV11-2 and TRBJ2-5; D may be TRBD2 (5 bases). The germline V gene encodes CDR1 SGHAT and CDR2 FQNNGV. Trimming removed 2 bases from V and 13 bases from J, with 14 bases in between. This CDR3 has 12 residues. The CDR3 region is CASSLTAGLTYF. CDR3 sequence (DNA): TGTGCCAGCAGCTTAACCGCTGGACTTACGTACTTC.

This chain connects TRBV27 to TRBJ2-5; D is uncertain. The CDR3 is made up of 15 amino acids. CDR1 is MNHEY, CDR2 SMNVEV, per germline (reference sequence). The V end lost 5 bases, the J end lost 4 bases, and 17 bases lay between the germline ends. The CDR3 DNA reads TGTGCCAGCAGTCCCCCCGGCGCGAGGCGAGAGACCCAGTACTTC. Translated: CASSPPGARRETQYF.

This sequence joins TRBV5-4 and TRBJ1-2, with 10 bases that match TRBD1. This CDR3 has 14 amino acids. J was trimmed by 8 bases and V by 4 bases; bases with no gene match: 8. In germline, CDR1 is SGHNT, CDR2 YYREEE (reference sequence). CDR3 nucleotide sequence: TGTGCCAGCAGCACGGGACAGGGGCGTGGAGGCTACACCTTC. Its translation is CASSTGQGRGGYTF.

The genes are TRBV6-2 or TRBV6-3 and TRBJ2-3; TRBD1 might be the D (6 bases). Germline CDR1 MNHEY, CDR2 SVGEGT. The CDR3 runs 16 residues. Trimming removed 6 bases at V and 0 bases at J, with 16 bases between. The CDR3 sequence: CASSRGQLGSTDTQYF. CDR3 coding DNA: TGTGCCAGCAGCCGAGGACAGTTAGGAAGCACAGATACGCAGTATTTT.

Regarding this clone: Different DNA sequences within this sample yield the same CDR3. The chain combines TRBV6-5 with TRBJ1-1; the D gene is possibly TRBD1 (5 bases). This CDR3 is built from 13 residues. Germline values: CDR1 MNHEY, CDR2 SVGAGI. The V end was cut by 5 bases, the J end by 3 bases, with 10 bases between. The CDR3 here is CASSTGGHTEAFF. CDR3 in DNA: TGTGCCAGCAGTACGGGGGGACACACTGAAGCTTTCTTT.

The V call is TRBV18, the J call TRBJ2-1; 8 bases are a match to TRBD2. Germline-derived CDR1 and CDR2 are KGHSH and LQKENI. The CDR3 covers 15 residues. J gave up 5 bases and V 5 bases, and 8 bases lay outside the gene matches. CDR3: CASSSAGEMNNEQFF. DNA for the CDR3: TGTGCCAGCTCATCAGCGGGAGAAATGAACAATGAGCAGTTCTTC.

This chain links TRBV6-6 with TRBJ1-1, with D maybe TRBD1 (6 bases). V shed 8 bases and J shed 6 bases, with 19 bases lying between them. The CDR3 totals 14 residues. CDR1 and CDR2 from the germline V gene are MNHNY and SVGAGI (reference sequence). CDR3 amino acids: CASVMGTSRAEAFF. The CDR3 nucleotides read TGTGCCAGCGTGATGGGGACATCTAGGGCTGAAGCTTTCTTT.

This clone occurred a few times. The V call is TRBV5-1, the J call TRBJ1-2; D unresolved. Trimming stripped 0 bases from V and 7 bases from J, with 7 bases between. CDR3 length equals 12 residues. Germline CDR1 is SGHRS and CDR2 is YFSETQ. The CDR3 DNA is TGCGCCAGCAGCTTGGATACTCCTGGCTACACCTTC. Translating it yields CASSLDTPGYTF.